This T cell receptor (beta chain) stems from a study of chemoradiotherapy in HPV16-positive cancers. Study-level background: Candidate HPV-specific clones and shared TCR motifs came from two HPV16-positive patients.

Study findings and constraints: Non-HPV-specific T cells did not expand in tumors during treatment, whereas candidate HPV-specific clones and E7-related motifs did. Better recurrence-free survival went with HPV-responsive T-cell expansion in HPV16-positive patients. Only two HPV16-positive patients supplied the functional HPV-specificity definition.

Profiling relied on immunoSEQ multiplex PCR, and the TCRdb table lists in-frame clones only, not all of them. The sample carries 40,000 to 65,000 clones, roughly nine tenths recorded once. The CDR3 is 13 amino acids. Trimming left V 4 bases short and J 1 base short, with 8 bases between. Germline V gives CDR1 SGHDT, CDR2 YYEEEE. In regard to this clone: Its target is unknown.

The receptor's source is a human donor with HPV-associated anogenital cancer. This chain connects TRBV5-6 to TRBJ2-5; unclear D gene. The material was blood, obtained from a patient who underwent chemoradiotherapy. CDR3: CASSPDTQETQYF. The CDR3 coding sequence is TGTGCCAGCAGCCCGGATACCCAAGAGACCCAGTACTTC.